Below, one T cell receptor (beta chain) is given with its context. Its antigen is undetermined. Sequenced by immunoSEQ multiplex PCR; TCRdb stores in-frame clones only, minus some. The repertoire includes 110,000 to 150,000 clones, approximately 86% of them detected once, and roughly 3% sits in the top ten. This entry belongs to a study of T cell responses to AZD1222 COVID-19 vaccine. Across the whole study: Analyses pooled second doses at about 4 or about 12 weeks. Whole-study findings and limits: Researchers report vaccine-associated CD4 TCRs spanning spike, with dominance at 160-218 and 743-854.

V was clipped by 3 bases and J by 5 bases, with 4 bases between them. CDR3 length: 10 amino acids. From germline, CDR1 is DFQATT and CDR2 SNEGSKA (reference sequence). The TCR was taken from an adult in good health. The rearrangement uses TRBV20-1 and TRBJ2-5; D uncertain. Sequencing was performed on peripheral blood, taken on day 0 of AZD1222 vaccination. The CDR3 coding sequence is TGCAGTGCTAGCCACGAGACCCAGTACTTC. Residues: CSASHETQYF.